This TCR beta chain was documented in a study of stem cell transplantation in POMP-related autoinflammatory disease. Study at large: Pre-transplant patients had naive-skewed CD4+ T cells and few CD8+ T cells.

Overall study results and limits: Fewer unique TRB V-J gene pairings were identified in patients with PRAID.

As regards this clone: Antigen: not known.

Repertoires were generated with immunoSEQ multiplex PCR, while TCRdb's copy carries only in-frame clones and drops some. The table shows some 70,000 clones, with about nine tenths occurring only once. Prominent immunodeficiency with autoinflammation defined PRAID. The receptor's source is a human patient with POMP-related autoinflammation and immune dysregulation (PRAID). Some T cells may trace back to the graft donor. The sample here was CD4+ T cells from PBMCs, taken after stem cell transplantation.

This chain's CDR3 is CASSLGGAPSSGNTIYF. The DNA for the CDR3 is TGTGCCAGCAGCTTAGGGGGGGCCCCATCCTCTGGAAACACCATATATTTT. This chain links TRBV7-9 with TRBJ1-3; D might be TRBD1 (6 bases). This CDR3 has 17 residues. Germline V CDR1 and CDR2: SEHNR, FQNEAQ (reference sequence). V lost 1 base and J lost 0, with 13 bases in between.